Given below is one T cell receptor beta chain in context. Its antigen is not identified. Produced via immunoSEQ multiplex PCR; TCRdb's table is partial and in-frame only. The data hold some 140,000 clones, with more than 85% observed a single time. The data belong to a study of T cell responses to AZD1222 COVID-19 vaccine. Germline CDR1 and CDR2: SGHTA and FQGTGA. Deletions cut 4 bases from V and 0 bases from J, with 6 bases between. The CDR3 is made up of 13 amino acids. Study-wide results and caveats: Nearly half of spike-specific TCRs reportedly target variant regions that are unmutated in the B.1.351 and B.1.1.7 variants. The donor group comprised mostly white British people and more females; the analysis possibly underestimated clonal diversity.

The material was peripheral blood, obtained on day 0 of AZD1222 vaccination. V is TRBV7-3 and J is TRBJ1-1; D is unclear. The receptor was isolated from an adult in good health. The CDR3: CASSSRLNTEAFF. As DNA, the CDR3 is TGTGCCAGCAGCTCCCGCCTGAACACTGAAGCTTTCTTT.